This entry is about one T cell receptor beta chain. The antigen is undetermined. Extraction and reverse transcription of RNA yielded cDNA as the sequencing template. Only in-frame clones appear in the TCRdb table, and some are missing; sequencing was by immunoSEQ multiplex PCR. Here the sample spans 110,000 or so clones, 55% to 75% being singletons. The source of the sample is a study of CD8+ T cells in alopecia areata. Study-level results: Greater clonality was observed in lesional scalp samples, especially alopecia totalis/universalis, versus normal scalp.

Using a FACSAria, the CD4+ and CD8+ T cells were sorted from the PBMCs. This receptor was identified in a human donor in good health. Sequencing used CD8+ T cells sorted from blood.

Written as DNA, the CDR3 is TGTGCCAGCAGTTCATTCGGGGACCTTCCCACAGATACGCAGTATTTT. Its protein product is CASSSFGDLPTDTQYF. The chain is built from TRBV5-6 and TRBJ2-3; D may correspond to TRBD1 or TRBD2 (5 bases each). The CDR3 is 16 residues long. Germline lookup yields CDR1 SGHDT and CDR2 YYEEEE. Trimming took off 5 bases at V and 2 bases at J, with 18 bases between the two ends.